This TCR beta chain is drawn from a study of T cells in Graves' hyperthyroidism and ophthalmopathy. Findings and caveats of the study: Blood also contained most expanded thyroid clonotypes above 0.001.

A patient was excluded if there was uncontrolled infection, other autoimmune disease, pregnancy or lactation. This clonotype was recorded many times. The antigen is not known. Germline CDR1 is DFQATT and CDR2 is SNEGSKA (reference sequence). CDR3 size: 14 residues. V was clipped by 3 bases and J by 0 bases, with 12 bases between them. Amplification of TCR beta CDR3 regions was performed using RNA transcripts as template. Researchers ran a first-round RT-PCR on the TCR CDR3 using the HTBI primer set. MiXCR was run by TCRdb on the multiplex PCR reads, yielding one entry per CDR3 protein. The sample holds hundreds of thousands of distinct CDR3 sequences; about 14% are singletons and the top ten take around 13%.

The source material was blood. The clonotype was recovered from a young man with Graves' ophthalmopathy. The V gene is TRBV20-1, the J gene TRBJ2-7; tentatively, D is TRBD1 or TRBD2 (6 bases each). CDR3 loop: CSASRRGGSYEQYF. CDR3 DNA sequence: TGCAGTGCTAGTCGCAGGGGAGGCTCCTACGAGCAGTACTTC.